Listed below are T cell receptor beta chains from one sample, sequenced in a study of response to subunit inactivated influenza vaccine. TCRdb independently ran MiXCR on the RT-PCR reads; one entry per CDR3 protein. The sample lists 650,000 to 800,000 distinct CDR3 sequences, about 15% occurring once. The sequencing here drew on PBMCs from blood, taken approximately 15 days before vaccination. Receptors originate from a man between 50 and 59 years old who received an inactivated influenza vaccine. CDR3s include the opening cysteine and the closing phenylalanine or tryptophan. D genes are given only for firm matches. Size is stated for part of the rows, as once, few or many counts, or as a class when the clone is expanded.

cdr3_aa cdr3_nt clone_size j_call v_call d_call
CASSPNRLGNTIYF TGTGCCAGCTCACCAAACAGGCTTGGAAACACCATATATTTT few TRBJ1-3 TRBV18 .
CASSSPPLAAYNEQFF TGTGCCAGCAGTTCCCCCCCGCTAGCTGCCTACAATGAGCAGTTCTTC few TRBJ2-1 TRBV6-2/TRBV6-3 .
CASSHSGTGYNEQFF TGTGCCAGCAGCCATAGTGGAACGGGTTACAATGAGCAGTTCTTC . TRBJ2-1 TRBV11-3 .
CASCRDSKQETQYF TGCGCCAGCTGCCGGGACAGCAAACAAGAGACCCAGTACTTC . TRBJ2-5 TRBV5-1 TRBD1
CAWSEGTSGGRGIEQFF TGTGCCTGGAGTGAGGGGACTAGCGGGGGCCGAGGGATTGAGCAGTTCTTC . TRBJ2-1 TRBV30 TRBD2
CASSLSRESSYNEQFF TGTGCCAGCAGCTTGTCCAGGGAGAGCTCCTACAATGAGCAGTTCTTC once TRBJ2-1 TRBV7-9 .
CSASHPDRAGGYTF TGCAGTGCTAGTCATCCCGACAGGGCGGGTGGCTACACCTTC . TRBJ1-2 TRBV20-1 TRBD1
CASSLMGVAEQYF TGTGCCAGCAGTTTAATGGGGGTTGCGGAGCAGTACTTC . TRBJ2-7 TRBV28 .
CASSYVDASEQFF TGTGCCAGCAGTTACGTCGACGCGAGTGAGCAGTTCTTC . TRBJ2-1 TRBV6-2/TRBV6-3 .
CASSQGGQGYSPLHF TGCGCCAGCAGCCAAGGGGGACAGGGATATTCACCCCTCCACTTT few TRBJ1-6 TRBV4-1 TRBD1
CASSYLQPIAKNIQYF TGTGCCAGCAGTTATTTGCAGCCCATAGCCAAAAACATTCAGTACTTC . TRBJ2-4 TRBV6-5 .
CASSLSLVIPYNEQFF TGTGCCAGCAGTTTAAGTCTAGTAATCCCTTACAATGAGCAGTTCTTC many TRBJ2-1 TRBV28 .
CSASDSSGTLGNEQFF TGCAGTGCTTCAGACTCTAGCGGGACTCTGGGAAATGAGCAGTTCTTC few TRBJ2-1 TRBV20-1 TRBD2
CASSHPGQGPDTQYF TGCGCCAGCAGCCACCCGGGACAGGGCCCAGATACGCAGTATTTT few TRBJ2-3 TRBV4-1 TRBD1
CASSLNVNTGELFF TGTGCCAGCAGTTTAAATGTAAACACCGGGGAGCTGTTTTTT many TRBJ2-2 TRBV28 .
CASSSAGGSYEQYF TGTGCCAGCAGCTCAGCGGGGGGCTCCTACGAGCAGTACTTC . TRBJ2-7 TRBV7-9 TRBD2
CASSYGRRSGANVLTF TGTGCCAGCAGTTACGGGAGGCGCTCTGGGGCCAACGTCCTGACTTTC few TRBJ2-6 TRBV6-2/TRBV6-3 .
CSAWRGTRRGTEAFF TGCAGTGCCTGGCGGGGGACGAGGAGAGGCACTGAAGCTTTCTTT . TRBJ1-1 TRBV20-1 .
CATSPGETQYF TGTGCCACCAGTCCAGGAGAGACCCAGTACTTC few TRBJ2-5 TRBV15 .
CASSPESGGYGYTF TGCGCCAGCAGCCCTGAGTCAGGGGGCTATGGCTACACCTTC . TRBJ1-2 TRBV5-1 TRBD1
CASSLSRPGGFNEQFF TGTGCCAGCAGTTTATCAAGGCCCGGGGGGTTTAATGAGCAGTTCTTC . TRBJ2-1 TRBV27 TRBD2
CASSRGTSAYEQYF TGTGCCAGCAGCCGGGGGACTTCCGCCTACGAGCAGTACTTC few TRBJ2-7 TRBV4-2 .
CASSEASAGTEAFF TGCGCCAGCAGTGAGGCCTCAGCGGGCACTGAAGCTTTCTTT . TRBJ1-1 TRBV10-1 .
CASSPTAGGSYEQYF TGTGCCAGCAGCCCGACAGCGGGGGGATCCTACGAGCAGTACTTC . TRBJ2-7 TRBV7-2 TRBD2
CASSLRHEQFF TGTGCCAGCAGTCTACGTCATGAGCAGTTCTTC . TRBJ2-1 TRBV12-3/TRBV12-4 .
CASGPLWIGGQATYGYTF TGTGCTAGTGGTCCCCTATGGATAGGGGGACAGGCAACCTATGGCTACACCTTC few TRBJ1-2 TRBV12-5 TRBD1
CARQENTEAFF TGCGCCAGACAGGAGAACACTGAAGCTTTCTTT few TRBJ1-1 TRBV5-1 .
CAWIIAGGGSPLHF TGTGCCTGGATAATCGCAGGGGGAGGTTCACCCCTCCACTTT few TRBJ1-6 TRBV30 TRBD1
CASSQGGTPNSPLHF TGTGCCAGCAGCCAAGGCGGGACACCTAATTCACCCCTCCACTTT . TRBJ1-6 TRBV3-1 .
CATSKYAKNIQYF TGTGCCACCAGCAAGTATGCCAAAAACATTCAGTACTTC once TRBJ2-4 TRBV15 .
CASSRGQIQYF TGTGCCAGCAGCAGGGGACAGATCCAGTACTTC few TRBJ2-7 TRBV7-2 TRBD1
CASSQYRGTTNKETQYF TGCGCCAGCAGCCAATACCGGGGGACGACGAACAAAGAGACCCAGTACTTC . TRBJ2-5 TRBV4-1 .
CASSLTRGVGPYEQYF TGTGCCAGCAGTTTAACCCGTGGCGTGGGGCCGTACGAGCAGTACTTC once TRBJ2-7 TRBV12-3/TRBV12-4 .
CASSTARTSGSSDGELFF TGTGCCAGCAGTACCGCCAGGACTAGCGGGAGCTCGGACGGGGAGCTGTTTTTT . TRBJ2-2 TRBV12-3/TRBV12-4 TRBD2
CATSDFGSGDGIDEQFF TGTGCCACCAGTGATTTTGGGAGCGGGGACGGAATAGATGAGCAGTTCTTC . TRBJ2-1 TRBV24-1 TRBD2
CASRKGQNSYEQYF TGTGCCAGCCGTAAGGGACAGAACTCCTACGAGCAGTACTTC few TRBJ2-7 TRBV6-1 TRBD1
CASSLRGGSNEQFF TGTGCCAGCAGTTTACGAGGGGGCTCCAATGAGCAGTTCTTC once TRBJ2-1 TRBV12-3/TRBV12-4 TRBD1
CASSRDTTDF TGTGCCAGCAGTCGCGATACAACGGACTTC few TRBJ2-5 TRBV6-2/TRBV6-3 .
CASSLFDQGLGYTF TGTGCCAGCAGTTTATTCGACCAGGGGCTTGGCTACACCTTC few TRBJ1-2 TRBV28 .
CASSYTGGNQPQHF TGTGCCAGCAGCTACACAGGGGGCAATCAGCCCCAGCATTTT few TRBJ1-5 TRBV7-8 TRBD1